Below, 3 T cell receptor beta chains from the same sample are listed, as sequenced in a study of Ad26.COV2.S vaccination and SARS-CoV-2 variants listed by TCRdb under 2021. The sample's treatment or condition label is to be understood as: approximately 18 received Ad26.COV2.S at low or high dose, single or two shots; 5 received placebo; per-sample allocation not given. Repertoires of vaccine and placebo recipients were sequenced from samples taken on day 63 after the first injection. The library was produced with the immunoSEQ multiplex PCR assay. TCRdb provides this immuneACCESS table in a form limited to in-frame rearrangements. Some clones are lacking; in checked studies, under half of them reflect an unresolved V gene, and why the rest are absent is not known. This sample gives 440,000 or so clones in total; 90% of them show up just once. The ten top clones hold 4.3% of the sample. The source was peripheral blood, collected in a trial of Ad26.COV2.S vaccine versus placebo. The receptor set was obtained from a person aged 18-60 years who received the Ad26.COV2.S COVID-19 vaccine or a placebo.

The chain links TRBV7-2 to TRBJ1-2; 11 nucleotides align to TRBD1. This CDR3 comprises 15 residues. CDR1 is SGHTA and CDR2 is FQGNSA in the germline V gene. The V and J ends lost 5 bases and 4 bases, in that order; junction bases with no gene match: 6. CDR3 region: CASSARTGGVYGYTF. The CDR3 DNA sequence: TGTGCCAGCAGCGCCCGGACAGGGGGCGTCTATGGCTACACCTTC. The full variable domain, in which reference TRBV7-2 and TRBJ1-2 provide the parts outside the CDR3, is GAGVSQSPSNKVTEKGKDVELRCDPISGHTALYWYRQSLGQGLEFLIYFQGNSAPDKSGLPSDRFSAERTGGSVSTLTIQRTQQEDSAVYLCASSARTGGVYGYTFGSGTRLTVV.

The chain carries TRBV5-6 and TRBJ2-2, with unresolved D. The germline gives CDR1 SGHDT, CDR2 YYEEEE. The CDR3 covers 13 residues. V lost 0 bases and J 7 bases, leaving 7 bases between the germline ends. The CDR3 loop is CASSLEGNGELFF. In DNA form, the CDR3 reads TGTGCCAGCAGCTTGGAAGGAAACGGGGAGCTGTTTTTT.

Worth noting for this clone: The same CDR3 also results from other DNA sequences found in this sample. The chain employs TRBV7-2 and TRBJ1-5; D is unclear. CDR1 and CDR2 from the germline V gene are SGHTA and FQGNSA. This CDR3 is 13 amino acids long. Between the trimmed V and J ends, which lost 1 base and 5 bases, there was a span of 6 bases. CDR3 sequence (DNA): TGTGCCAGCAGCTTAGAACAAGATCAGCCCCAGCATTTT. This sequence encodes CASSLEQDQPQHF. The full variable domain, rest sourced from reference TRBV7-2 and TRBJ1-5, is GAGVSQSPSNKVTEKGKDVELRCDPISGHTALYWYRQSLGQGLEFLIYFQGNSAPDKSGLPSDRFSAERTGGSVSTLTIQRTQQEDSAVYLCASSLEQDQPQHFGDGTRLSIL.